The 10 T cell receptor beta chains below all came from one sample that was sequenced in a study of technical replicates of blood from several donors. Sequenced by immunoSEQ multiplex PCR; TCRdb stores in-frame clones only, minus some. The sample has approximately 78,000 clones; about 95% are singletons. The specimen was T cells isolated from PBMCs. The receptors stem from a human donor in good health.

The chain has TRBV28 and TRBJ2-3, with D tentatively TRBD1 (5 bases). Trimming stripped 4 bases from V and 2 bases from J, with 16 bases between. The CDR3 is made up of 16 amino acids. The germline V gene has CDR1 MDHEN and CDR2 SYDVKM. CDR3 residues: CASSWARQSFTDTQYF. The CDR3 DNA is TGTGCCAGCAGTTGGGCGAGACAGTCCTTCACAGATACGCAGTATTTT.

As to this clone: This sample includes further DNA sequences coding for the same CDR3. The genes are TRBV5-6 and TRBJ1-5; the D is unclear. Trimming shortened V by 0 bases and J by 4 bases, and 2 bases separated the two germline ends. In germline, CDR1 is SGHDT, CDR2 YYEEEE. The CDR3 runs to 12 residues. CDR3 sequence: CASSLANQPQHF. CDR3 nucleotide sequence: TGTGCCAGCAGCTTGGCAAATCAGCCCCAGCATTTT. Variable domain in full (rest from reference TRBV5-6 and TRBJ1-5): DAGVTQSPTHLIKTRGQQVTLRCSPKSGHDTVSWYQQALGQGPQFIFQYYEEEERQRGNFPDRFSGHQFPNYSSELNVNALLLGDSALYLCASSLANQPQHFGDGTRLSIL.

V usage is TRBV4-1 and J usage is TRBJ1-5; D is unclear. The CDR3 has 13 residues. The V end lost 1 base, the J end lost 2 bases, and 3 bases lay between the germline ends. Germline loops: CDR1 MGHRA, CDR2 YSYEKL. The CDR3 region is CASSQGRNQPQHF. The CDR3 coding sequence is TGCGCCAGCAGCCAAGGGCGCAATCAGCCCCAGCATTTT.

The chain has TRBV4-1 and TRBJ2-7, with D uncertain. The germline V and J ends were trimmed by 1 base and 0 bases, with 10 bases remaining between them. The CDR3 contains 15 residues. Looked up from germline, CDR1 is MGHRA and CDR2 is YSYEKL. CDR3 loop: CASSQGPASSYEQYF. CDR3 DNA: TGCGCCAGCAGCCAAGGCCCAGCGAGCTCCTACGAGCAGTACTTC.

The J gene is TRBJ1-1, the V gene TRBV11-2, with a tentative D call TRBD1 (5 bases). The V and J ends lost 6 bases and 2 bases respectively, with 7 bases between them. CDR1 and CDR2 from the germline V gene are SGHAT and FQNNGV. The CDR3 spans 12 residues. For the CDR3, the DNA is TGTGCCAGCAGTACAGGAAACACTGAAGCTTTCTTT. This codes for CASSTGNTEAFF.

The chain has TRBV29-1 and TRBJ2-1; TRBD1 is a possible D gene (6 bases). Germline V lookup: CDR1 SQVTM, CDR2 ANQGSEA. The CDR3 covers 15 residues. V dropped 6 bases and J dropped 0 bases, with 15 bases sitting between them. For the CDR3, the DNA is TGCAGCGTCCCCAGGGGAATGAGCTCCTACAATGAGCAGTTCTTC. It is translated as CSVPRGMSSYNEQFF.

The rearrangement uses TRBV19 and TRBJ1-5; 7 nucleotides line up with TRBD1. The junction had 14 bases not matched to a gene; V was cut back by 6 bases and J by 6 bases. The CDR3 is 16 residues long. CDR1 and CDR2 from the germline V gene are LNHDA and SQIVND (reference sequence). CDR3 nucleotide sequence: TGTGCCAGTAGGCAATGGGGCACAGGGGACGGTCAGCCCCAGCATTTT. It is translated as CASRQWGTGDGQPQHF.

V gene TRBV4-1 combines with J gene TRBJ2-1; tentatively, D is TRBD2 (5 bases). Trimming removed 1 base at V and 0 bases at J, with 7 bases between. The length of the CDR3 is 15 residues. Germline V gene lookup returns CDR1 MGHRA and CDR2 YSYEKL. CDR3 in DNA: TGCGCCAGCAGCCAAGTAGGGAGCTCCTACAATGAGCAGTTCTTC. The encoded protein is CASSQVGSSYNEQFF.

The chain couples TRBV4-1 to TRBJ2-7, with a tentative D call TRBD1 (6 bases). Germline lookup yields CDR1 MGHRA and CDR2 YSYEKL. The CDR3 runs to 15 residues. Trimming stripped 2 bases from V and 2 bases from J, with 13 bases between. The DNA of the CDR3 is TGCGCCAGCAGCCAACACCCAGGGGTCACCTACGAGCAGTACTTC. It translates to CASSQHPGVTYEQYF.

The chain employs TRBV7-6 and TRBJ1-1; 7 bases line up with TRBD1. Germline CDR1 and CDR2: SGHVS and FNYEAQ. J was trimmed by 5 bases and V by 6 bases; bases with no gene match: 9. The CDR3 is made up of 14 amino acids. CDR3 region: CASSSQGGQTEAFF. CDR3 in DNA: TGTGCCAGCAGTAGTCAGGGGGGACAAACTGAAGCTTTCTTT.